Presented here are 3 T cell receptor beta chains from one specimen sequenced in a study of spatial heterogeneity in lung cancer. Stated time point: sample taken at primary tumor resection. The authors sequenced whole RNA from tumor, nontumor lung or frozen PBMC without sorting. One entry per CDR3 protein, called by TCRdb with MiXCR from the 5' RACE reads. The data show under 8,500 distinct CDR3 sequences, 5.4% seen once. The sample consisted of normal lung tissue next to the tumor, taken at surgery. The receptors derive from a female donor with early-stage non-small cell lung cancer.

By sample share, this clonotype is medium-sized. The chain couples TRBV2 to TRBJ2-2; unclear D gene. This CDR3 has 14 residues. Germline V gives CDR1 SNHLY, CDR2 FYNNEI. The germline V and J ends were trimmed by 2 bases and 6 bases, with 10 bases remaining between them. The CDR3 here is CASSESTRAGELFF. Written as DNA, the CDR3 is TGTGCCAGCAGTGAATCAACCCGGGCCGGGGAGCTGTTTTTT.

This clonotype was found many times. The V call is TRBV27, the J call TRBJ2-7; 8 bases map to TRBD2. Trimming removed 3 bases from V and 5 bases from J; junction bases left unmatched: 9. The CDR3 contains 15 residues. Germline loops: CDR1 MNHEY, CDR2 SMNVEV (reference sequence). This CDR3 is CASSFPGGPYDEQYF. The CDR3 coding sequence is TGTGCCAGCAGTTTCCCGGGAGGGCCTTATGACGAGCAGTACTTC.

This clonotype was recorded at least ten times. The rearrangement links TRBV29-1 to TRBJ2-7; D tentatively reads TRBD1 or TRBD2 (6 bases each). With 0 bases removed from V and 5 bases from J, the gap between germline ends came to 11 bases. The germline CDR1 and CDR2 sequences are SQVTM and ANQGSEA. The length of the CDR3 is 13 residues. CDR3 DNA sequence: TGCAGCGTTGAAGAACTAGCAGGGGACGAGCAGTACTTC. Its translation is CSVEELAGDEQYF.